This T cell receptor (beta chain) is drawn from a study of T-cell memory formation after mild COVID-19. This clonotype was counted between two and nine times. The antigen remains undetermined. TCRdb re-analysed the 5' RACE reads in MiXCR, keeping a single row per CDR3 protein. The repertoire holds some 260,000 distinct CDR3 sequences, with around 15% as singletons. The CDR3 contains 14 residues. Losses at the gene ends were 1 base for V and 5 bases for J; bases not matched to a gene: 5. Looked up from germline, CDR1 is SGHRS and CDR2 is YFSETQ. General study findings and limits: Later expanders leaned CD4+, whereas day 15 to 85 contracting clones were balanced CD4/CD8.

Sequencing was performed on PBMCs or a T cell subset sorted from them (not recorded which). This sequence joins TRBV5-1 and TRBJ2-5, with 7 bases matching TRBD2. This TCR derives from a man aged 18 to 29 who had mild COVID-19 (a few samples of this study predate the infection). Cell type and time point are not known. The CDR3 bases are TGCGCCAGCAGCTTGAGACTAGCCGGTGAGACCCAGTACTTC. Residues: CASSLRLAGETQYF.